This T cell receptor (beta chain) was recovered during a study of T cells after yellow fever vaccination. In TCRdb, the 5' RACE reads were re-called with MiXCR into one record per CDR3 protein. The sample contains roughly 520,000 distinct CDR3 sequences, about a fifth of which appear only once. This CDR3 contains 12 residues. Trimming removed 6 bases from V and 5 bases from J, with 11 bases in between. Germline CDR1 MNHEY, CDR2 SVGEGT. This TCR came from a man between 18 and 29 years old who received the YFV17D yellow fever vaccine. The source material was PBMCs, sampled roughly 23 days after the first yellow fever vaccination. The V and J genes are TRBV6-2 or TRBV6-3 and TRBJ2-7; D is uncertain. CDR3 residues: CASSTATNEQYV. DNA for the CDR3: TGTGCCAGCAGCACCGCTACCAACGAGCAGTACGTC.